The entry below describes one T cell receptor beta chain. This sample was taken from a study of blood T cell repertoires in COVID-19. Study-level background: Sites across the United States, Italy and Spain contributed samples from acute and convalescent COVID-19. In each case, the material was cDNA or gDNA derived from T cells, B-cell-depleted T cells, or PBMCs.

The participants were between roughly 18 and 89 years old and came from under 25 US areas. Original analysis: For nucleated cells, counts were estimated from reference gene primer amplification. Here immunoSEQ multiplex PCR was the method, and the copy in TCRdb shows in-frame clones only, minus some. Clone size and V and J calls were adopted from that table, with D and trimming inferred from the DNA. Among under 300,000 clones, around 90% were seen once, and the ten largest hold roughly 6.3%. Germline V gene lookup returns CDR1 SGHTA and CDR2 FQGNSA. The CDR3 spans 12 residues. Trimming removed 5 bases from V and 5 bases from J, with 8 bases in between.

This chain links TRBV7-2 with TRBJ2-3, with D unclear. This TCR was sampled from a woman aged 30 to 39 with acute COVID-19. Sequencing input: PBMCs or T cells enriched from blood (not recorded which). The CDR3 DNA follows: TGTGCCAGCAGCCGCACTATAGATACGCAGTATTTT. Translation gives CASSRTIDTQYF. The full variable domain, rest sourced from reference TRBV7-2 and TRBJ2-3, is GAGVSQSPSNKVTEKGKDVELRCDPISGHTALYWYRQSLGQGLEFLIYFQGNSAPDKSGLPSDRFSAERTGGSVSTLTIQRTQQEDSAVYLCASSRTIDTQYFGPGTRLTVL.